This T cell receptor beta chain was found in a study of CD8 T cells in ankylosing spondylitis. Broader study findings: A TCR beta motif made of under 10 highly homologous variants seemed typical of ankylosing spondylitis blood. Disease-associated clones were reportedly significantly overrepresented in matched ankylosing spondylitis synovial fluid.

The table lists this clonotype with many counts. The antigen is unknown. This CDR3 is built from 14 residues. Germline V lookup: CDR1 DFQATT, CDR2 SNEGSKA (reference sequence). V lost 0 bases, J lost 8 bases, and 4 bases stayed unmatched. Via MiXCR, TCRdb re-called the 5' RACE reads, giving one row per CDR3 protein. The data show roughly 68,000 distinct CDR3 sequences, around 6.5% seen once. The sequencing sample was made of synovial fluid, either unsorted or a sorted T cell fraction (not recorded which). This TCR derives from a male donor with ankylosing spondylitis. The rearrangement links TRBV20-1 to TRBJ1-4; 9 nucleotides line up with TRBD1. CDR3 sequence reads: CSAREGTGWEKLFF. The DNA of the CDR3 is TGCAGTGCTAGAGAAGGGACAGGGTGGGAAAAACTGTTTTTT.